This TCR beta chain was identified during a study of vaccination and CD4 T cells after COVID-19. On this clonotype: Its antigen is as yet unknown.

The V segment lost 5 bases and the J segment 4 bases; nucleotides outside the gene matches: 3. The CDR3 runs to 15 residues. Germline CDR1 is LNHDA and CDR2 is SQIVND (reference sequence). Specified treatment: roughly 11-day PBMC culture with coronavirus spike peptide pools or control peptides (ViraFEST assay). Study findings and constraints: Convalescent patients were relatively few, and early post-infection timepoints were missing.

Sequenced with the Oncomine TCR Beta short-read assay was DNA taken from cultured CD4+ T cells. TCRdb reanalysed the PCR reads using MiXCR and keeps one entry per CDR3 protein. The table has about 18,000 distinct CDR3 sequences, approximately 48% seen once. The chain is built from TRBV19 and TRBJ2-1, with 12 bases fitting TRBD2. Material for sequencing was CD4+ T cells from blood, cultured in vitro. The sequence derives from a human donor who had recovered from COVID-19. CDR3: CASSRTSGDYNEQFF. As DNA, the CDR3 is TGTGCCAGTAGTCGGACTAGCGGGGATTACAATGAGCAGTTCTTC.